Listed here are 22 T cell receptor beta chains from one sample, sequenced in a study of blood T cells in healthy people across ages. For the second PCR, which ran for about 7 to 11 cycles, a sample-barcoded 5' primer and a J-beta primer mix were used. TCRdb ran MiXCR on the 5' RACE reads and lists one entry per CDR3 protein. The table includes 910,000 or so distinct CDR3 sequences, about 53% detected once. The specimen sequenced was blood. The receptors come from a woman aged 60 to 75 in good health.

Turning to this clonotype: One junction end disagrees with the germline gene, perhaps due to a read error. This chain joins TRBV10-1 and TRBJ2-1; 12 bases fit TRBD2. The CDR3 totals 15 residues. From germline, CDR1 is WNHNN and CDR2 SYGVQD (reference sequence). This CDR3 is CASSESLAGGSGQFF. The CDR3 DNA follows: TGTGCCAGCAGTGAGTCACTAGCGGGAGGATCCGGGCAGTTCTTC.

The V call is TRBV20-1, the J call TRBJ1-1, with D tentatively TRBD1 (6 bases). V lost 4 bases and J 1 base, leaving 13 bases between the germline ends. CDR1 is DFQATT, CDR2 SNEGSKA, per germline (reference sequence). The CDR3 spans 14 residues. The CDR3 is CSAKEQGSNTEAFF. In DNA, the CDR3 is TGCAGTGCTAAAGAACAGGGATCGAACACTGAAGCTTTCTTT.

The gene calls are TRBV6-2 or TRBV6-3 and TRBJ2-1; D is perhaps TRBD1 (6 bases). This CDR3 is 12 amino acids long. The ends were cut back, 7 bases at V and 12 bases at J, with 16 bases in the middle. Germline V gene data show CDR1 as MNHEY and CDR2 as SVGEGT. CDR3 in amino acids: CASKRGGLGQFF. DNA for the CDR3: TGTGCCAGCAAACGAGGGGGTCTGGGGCAGTTCTTC.

The CDR3 region is CASRGGLVSDTQYF. The CDR3 DNA sequence: TGTGCCAGCAGGGGGGGACTAGTCTCGGATACGCAGTATTTT. The chain has TRBV6-1 and TRBJ2-3; 8 bases are a match to TRBD2. The CDR3 is 14 amino acids. The V gene's germline CDR1 is MNHNS and CDR2 SASEGT. V was pared by 6 bases and J by 6 bases, with 8 bases of the junction left unmatched.

The chain is built from TRBV28 and TRBJ2-3, with D maybe TRBD2 (6 bases). CDR1 and CDR2 (germline): MDHEN, SYDVKM. V gave up 7 bases and J gave up 1 base, with 18 bases separating them. The CDR3 runs 16 residues. The DNA for the CDR3 is TGTGCCAGCAAAAACTCCATTACGGGAGGCACAGATACGCAGTATTTT. Protein product: CASKNSITGGTDTQYF.

In its sample, this clonotype was seen a few times. The rearrangement joins TRBV12-3 or TRBV12-4 to TRBJ1-2, with 7 nucleotides matching TRBD1. There are 13 residues in the CDR3. The junction had 13 bases not matched to a gene; V was cut back by 7 bases and J by 11 bases. The CDR3 loop is CASTVWAQGGYTF. The CDR3 region has the DNA TGTGCCAGCACCGTTTGGGCCCAGGGGGGTTACACCTTC.

The V and J genes are TRBV20-1 and TRBJ2-7, with TRBD2 matching 7 bases. CDR1 and CDR2 (germline): DFQATT, SNEGSKA (reference sequence). The CDR3 is made up of 13 amino acids. V trimming: 0 bases; J trimming: 9 bases; junction bases outside the gene matches: 8. CDR3 DNA: TGCAGTGCTAGAGAAGCGGGACGGCCCTTGCAGTACTTC. It encodes CSAREAGRPLQYF.

The chain is built from TRBV7-9 and TRBJ2-7; D is unclear. Germline V gene data show CDR1 as SEHNR and CDR2 as FQNEAQ (reference sequence). The CDR3 consists of 16 residues. V gave up 0 bases and J gave up 0 bases, with 12 bases separating them. As DNA, the CDR3 is TGTGCCAGCAGCTTAGCGGGTGAGATAAGCTCCTACGAGCAGTACTTC. Its protein is CASSLAGEISSYEQYF. The variable domain in full, completed from reference TRBV7-9 and TRBJ2-7, reads DTGVSQNPRHKITKRGQNVTFRCDPISEHNRLYWYRQTLGQGPEFLTYFQNEAQLEKSRLLSDRFSAERPKGSFSTLEIQRTEQGDSAMYLCASSLAGEISSYEQYFGPGTRLTVT.

The rearrangement links TRBV28 to TRBJ2-1, with D perhaps matching TRBD2 (6 bases). CDR1 and CDR2 from the germline V gene are MDHEN and SYDVKM. V was pared by 3 bases and J by 5 bases, with 14 bases between. The CDR3 contains 15 residues. The CDR3 sequence: CASSFGGIKNNEQFF. CDR3 coding DNA: TGTGCCAGCAGTTTTGGAGGGATAAAAAACAATGAGCAGTTCTTC.

A few counts support this clonotype. Written as DNA, the CDR3 is TGTGCCAGCAGTTACGGGACCCCGGGGGAGCAGTACTTC. This sequence encodes CASSYGTPGEQYF. The V gene is TRBV27, the J gene TRBJ2-7; perhaps D is TRBD1 or TRBD2 (5 bases each). This CDR3 has 13 amino acids. The V end lost 4 bases, the J end lost 7 bases, and 14 bases lay between the germline ends. The germline gives CDR1 MNHEY, CDR2 SMNVEV (reference sequence).

The CDR3: CASSLDRGGTGELFF. The CDR3 nucleotides read TGTGCCAGCAGTTTAGACAGGGGCGGGACCGGGGAGCTGTTTTTT. This chain links TRBV12-3 or TRBV12-4 with TRBJ2-2, with 7 bases lining up with TRBD1. The CDR3 spans 15 residues. V lost 1 base to trimming and J lost 5 bases; unmatched junction nucleotides: 4.

The rearrangement links TRBV20-1 to TRBJ2-1; 10 bases agree with TRBD2. Germline V CDR1 and CDR2: DFQATT, SNEGSKA (reference sequence). The CDR3 loop spans 15 amino acids. The junction had 8 bases not matched to a gene; V was cut back by 6 bases and J by 3 bases. The CDR3 bases are TGCAGTGCCACCTCTGGGACTAGCGTCTACAATGAGCAGTTCTTC. Translated: CSATSGTSVYNEQFF.

The chain joins TRBV4-1 to TRBJ2-2; weak D call: TRBD1 (6 bases). The CDR3 consists of 16 residues. V was clipped by 4 bases and J by 1 base, with 13 bases between them. CDR1 and CDR2 from the germline V gene are MGHRA and YSYEKL. The CDR3 nucleotides are TGCGCCAGCAGCCTGCGGACAGCCATGAACACCGGGGAGCTGTTTTTT. Residues: CASSLRTAMNTGELFF.

This clonotype was seen more than once but under ten times. The gene calls are TRBV20-1 and TRBJ2-1; a weak D match, TRBD2 (6 bases). CDR1 is DFQATT and CDR2 is SNEGSKA in the germline V gene (reference sequence). V gave up 5 bases and J gave up 6 bases, with 14 bases separating them. There are 13 residues in the CDR3. CDR3 residues: CSAGGKIGNEQFF. Written as DNA, the CDR3 is TGCAGTGCTGGCGGGAAAATCGGCAATGAGCAGTTCTTC.

This clonotype was seen just once. This chain links TRBV6-2 or TRBV6-3 with TRBJ1-1; a weak D match, TRBD1 (6 bases). Trimming took off 6 bases at V and 3 bases at J, with 14 bases between the two ends. CDR3 length: 14 amino acids. The germline gives CDR1 MNHEY, CDR2 SVGEGT. This CDR3 reads CASRRQAWDTEAFF. CDR3 coding DNA: TGTGCCAGCAGGAGACAGGCTTGGGACACTGAAGCTTTCTTT.

The CDR3, as DNA: TGTGCCAGCAGTGAATTCTCGCATGAGCAGTACTTC. Its translation: CASSEFSHEQYF. V gene TRBV25-1 combines with J gene TRBJ2-5; D not certain. The V and J ends lost 1 base and 11 bases respectively, with 11 bases between them. CDR3 length: 12 residues. From germline, CDR1 is MGHDK and CDR2 SYGVNS.

This clonotype was seen only a few times. The chain is built from TRBV15 and TRBJ2-7; the D gene is possibly TRBD1 (5 bases). CDR3 length: 13 amino acids. Looked up from germline, CDR1 is LNHNV and CDR2 is YYDKDF (reference sequence). V was trimmed by 8 bases and J by 11 bases, leaving 22 bases between them. The CDR3 reads CATSRRALTDKYF. CDR3 DNA: TGTGCCACCTCCAGACGGGCGTTGACAGACAAGTACTTC.

The chain joins TRBV7-2 to TRBJ2-1; D is uncertain. The CDR3 has 14 amino acids. Trimming removed 3 bases from V and 6 bases from J, with 12 bases in between. CDR1 is SGHTA, CDR2 FQGNSA, per germline. CDR3 nucleotides: TGTGCCAGCAGCTTTCCTGGCCTCTTCAATGAGCAGTTCTTC. It yields the protein CASSFPGLFNEQFF.

The V and J genes are TRBV20-1 and TRBJ1-2; 8 bases map to TRBD1. CDR3 length equals 13 residues. The germline gives CDR1 DFQATT, CDR2 SNEGSKA (reference sequence). V lost 5 bases to trimming and J lost 6 bases; unmatched junction nucleotides: 8. The DNA for the CDR3 is TGCAGTGCTGTCCGACAGGGGAGGGATGGCTACACCTTC. Translated: CSAVRQGRDGYTF.

The count of this clonotype is one. The rearrangement joins TRBV10-3 to TRBJ2-7, with a weak D call TRBD1 (6 bases). V was shortened by 3 bases and J by 3 bases, with 12 bases between the two germline ends. Germline CDR1 reads ENHRY; CDR2 reads SYGVKD. CDR3 length: 14 amino acids. The CDR3 DNA is TGTGCCATCAGTGATCACAGGGATAACTACGAGCAGTACTTC. Amino acids: CAISDHRDNYEQYF.

For the CDR3, the DNA is TGTGCCAGCAGCCATAGGCCTAACAGAAGCAATCAGCCCCAGCATTTT. The encoded protein is CASSHRPNRSNQPQHF. The chain recombines TRBV7-2 with TRBJ1-5; D gene ambiguous. The CDR3 runs to 16 residues. V was shortened by 5 bases and J by 1 base, with 15 bases between the two germline ends. Per the germline V gene, CDR1 is SGHTA and CDR2 is FQGNSA.

The genes are TRBV6-6 and TRBJ2-1; D uncertain. CDR3 length: 13 residues. V lost 0 bases and J lost 9, with 9 bases in between. Germline V gives CDR1 MNHNY, CDR2 SVGAGI (reference sequence). CDR3 amino acids: CASSYSMGFEQFF. In DNA form, the CDR3 reads TGTGCCAGCAGTTACTCGATGGGGTTTGAGCAGTTCTTC.